This paragraph reports one T cell receptor (beta chain). Its target is unknown. The CDR3 totals 15 residues. In germline, CDR1 is SGHNT, CDR2 YYREEE (reference sequence). The data originate from a study of shared clonotypes between healthy human individuals. Study in general: The people who gave samples were two women and a few men aged 18 to 49.

Every subset had its genomic DNA shared out evenly among several immunoSEQ plates. The data were produced by immunoSEQ multiplex PCR, yet TCRdb's version contains in-frame clones alone and is incomplete. The table lists under 2,500,000 clones, approximately 96% of them singletons. Study-level results: Non-shared clonotypes had lower generation probabilities than those shared by all four donors.

The sequenced material came from naive CD4+ T cells sorted from blood. The subset: CD45RA+ positively selected. The chain links TRBV5-4 to TRBJ2-5, with TRBD2 identical over 12 bases. The TCR was taken from a man between 18 and 29 years old in good health. As DNA, the CDR3 is TGTGTCGGTGGACTAGCGGGGACAGGCCAAGAGACCCAGTACTTC. It translates to CVGGLAGTGQETQYF. The variable domain in full, completed from reference TRBV5-4 and TRBJ2-5, reads ETGVTQSPTHLIKTRGQQVTLRCSSQSGHNTVSWYQQALGQGPQFIFQYYREEENGRGNFPPRFSGLQFPNYSSELNVNALELDDSALYLCVGGLAGTGQETQYFGPGTRLLVL.